This is a list of T cell receptor beta chains from one sample in a study of T-cell reconstitution after alpha-beta-depleted transplantation in children. TCRdb passed the PCR reads through MiXCR, listing each CDR3 protein once. The sample holds about 300,000 distinct CDR3 sequences, 7.5% to 9% seen once. The sample here was peripheral blood, taken 360 days after TCRalphabeta/CD19-depleted stem cell transplant. The receptor set was obtained from a female patient aged 2-9 years who had a stem cell transplant for Fanconi anemia, so the T cells may come from the graft donor. The CDR3 runs from the conserved cysteine through the conserved F or W. The D gene is left open where the match is weak. Size is stated for part of the rows, as once, few or many counts, or as a class when the clone is expanded.

abundance: many; v_gene: TRBV5-1; j_gene: TRBJ1-4; d_gene: .; CDR3aa: CASSLRGRNEKLFF; CDR3nt: TGCGCCAGCAGCCTTCGGGGGAGGAATGAAAAACTGTTTTTT
abundance: .; v_gene: TRBV3-1; j_gene: TRBJ1-3; d_gene: .; CDR3aa: CASSQSDKSSGNTIYF; CDR3nt: TGTGCCAGCAGCCAATCCGACAAGAGCTCTGGAAACACCATATATTTT
abundance: few; v_gene: TRBV7-9; j_gene: TRBJ2-5; d_gene: TRBD1; CDR3aa: CASSTTIDRVGETQYF; CDR3nt: TGTGCCAGCAGCACAACAATCGACAGGGTGGGGGAGACCCAGTACTTC
abundance: many; v_gene: TRBV10-3; j_gene: TRBJ2-1; d_gene: .; CDR3aa: CAISEEAGEQFF; CDR3nt: TGTGCCATCAGTGAAGAGGCGGGTGAGCAGTTCTTC
abundance: few; v_gene: TRBV2; j_gene: TRBJ1-6; d_gene: .; CDR3aa: CASSEGGGANSPLHF; CDR3nt: TGTGCCAGCAGTGAGGGTGGGGGTGCCAATTCACCCCTCCACTTT
abundance: many; v_gene: TRBV7-9; j_gene: TRBJ2-7; d_gene: .; CDR3aa: CASSSGLYEQYF; CDR3nt: TGTGCCAGCAGCTCGGGCCTCTACGAGCAGTACTTC
abundance: .; v_gene: TRBV28; j_gene: TRBJ2-5; d_gene: .; CDR3aa: CASTLGQIETQYF; CDR3nt: TGTGCCAGCACCCTGGGGCAGATAGAGACCCAGTACTTC
abundance: many; v_gene: TRBV5-1; j_gene: TRBJ2-1; d_gene: TRBD2; CDR3aa: CASSLVGTGIAAGGPAVYNEQFF; CDR3nt: TGCGCCAGCAGCTTGGTTGGGACAGGCATTGCAGCGGGGGGGCCTGCAGTCTACAATGAGCAGTTCTTC
abundance: many; v_gene: TRBV7-9; j_gene: TRBJ2-1; d_gene: .; CDR3aa: CASRVALNEQFF; CDR3nt: TGTGCCAGCAGGGTAGCCCTTAATGAGCAGTTCTTC
abundance: many; v_gene: TRBV6-5; j_gene: TRBJ2-7; d_gene: .; CDR3aa: CASSLLPRTYEQYF; CDR3nt: TGTGCCAGCAGTCTACTACCACGTACCTACGAGCAGTACTTC
abundance: many; v_gene: TRBV12-3/TRBV12-4; j_gene: TRBJ1-2; d_gene: TRBD1; CDR3aa: CASSAGQFLDYGYTF; CDR3nt: TGTGCCAGCAGCGCGGGACAGTTTCTCGACTATGGCTACACCTTC
abundance: many; v_gene: TRBV28; j_gene: TRBJ2-1; d_gene: TRBD2; CDR3aa: CASSSRLGLAGGLANEQFF; CDR3nt: TGTGCCAGCAGTTCGAGACTAGGACTAGCGGGAGGTTTGGCGAATGAGCAGTTCTTC
abundance: many; v_gene: TRBV7-9; j_gene: TRBJ1-1; d_gene: .; CDR3aa: CASSLQDRANTEAFF; CDR3nt: TGTGCCAGCAGCCTCCAGGACCGAGCGAACACTGAAGCTTTCTTT
abundance: .; v_gene: TRBV6-6; j_gene: TRBJ1-1; d_gene: .; CDR3aa: CASSVTTEAFF; CDR3nt: TGTGCCAGCAGTGTCACCACTGAAGCTTTCTTT
abundance: .; v_gene: TRBV11-2; j_gene: TRBJ2-2; d_gene: .; CDR3aa: CASARVQTGELFF; CDR3nt: TGTGCCAGCGCGCGAGTGCAGACCGGGGAGCTGTTTTTT
abundance: many; v_gene: TRBV5-1; j_gene: TRBJ2-1; d_gene: TRBD2; CDR3aa: CASSLELAGGHEQFF; CDR3nt: TGCGCCAGCAGCTTGGAACTAGCGGGAGGGCATGAGCAGTTCTTC
abundance: many; v_gene: TRBV5-1; j_gene: TRBJ2-5; d_gene: .; CDR3aa: CASSLDRETQYF; CDR3nt: TGCGCCAGCAGCTTGGACAGGGAGACCCAGTACTTC
abundance: .; v_gene: TRBV7-8; j_gene: TRBJ1-6; d_gene: .; CDR3aa: CASSLVSDSPLHF; CDR3nt: TGTGCCAGCAGCTTAGTATCAGATTCACCCCTCCACTTT
abundance: many; v_gene: TRBV28; j_gene: TRBJ2-7; d_gene: .; CDR3aa: CASRQEYEQYF; CDR3nt: TGTGCCAGCAGGCAAGAGTACGAGCAGTACTTC
abundance: few; v_gene: TRBV4-1; j_gene: TRBJ2-1; d_gene: .; CDR3aa: CASSQEPRADPYNEQFF; CDR3nt: TGCGCCAGCAGCCAAGAGCCGAGGGCAGACCCCTACAATGAGCAGTTCTTC
abundance: many; v_gene: TRBV24-1; j_gene: TRBJ2-1; d_gene: .; CDR3aa: CATSDPWGQEQFF; CDR3nt: TGTGCCACCAGTGATCCTTGGGGTCAGGAGCAGTTCTTC
abundance: .; v_gene: TRBV6-2/TRBV6-3; j_gene: TRBJ2-7; d_gene: .; CDR3aa: CASSYKSEQYF; CDR3nt: TGTGCCAGCAGTTACAAGTCCGAGCAGTACTTC
abundance: many; v_gene: TRBV20-1; j_gene: TRBJ2-1; d_gene: TRBD2; CDR3aa: CSASTPYGRAIDEQFF; CDR3nt: TGCAGTGCCAGCACCCCTTACGGGAGGGCAATAGATGAGCAGTTCTTC
abundance: many; v_gene: TRBV20-1; j_gene: TRBJ1-1; d_gene: .; CDR3aa: CSALSGTEAFF; CDR3nt: TGCAGTGCCCTCTCGGGCACTGAAGCTTTCTTT
abundance: many; v_gene: TRBV20-1; j_gene: TRBJ2-2; d_gene: .; CDR3aa: CSARVAITGELFF; CDR3nt: TGCAGTGCTAGAGTCGCTATCACCGGGGAGCTGTTTTTT
abundance: few; v_gene: TRBV6-7; j_gene: TRBJ1-5; d_gene: .; CDR3aa: CASTFQPQHF; CDR3nt: TGTGCCAGCACCTTTCAGCCCCAGCATTTT
abundance: few; v_gene: TRBV3-1; j_gene: TRBJ2-1; d_gene: .; CDR3aa: CASSQVAGYNEQFF; CDR3nt: TGTGCCAGCAGCCAAGTCGCTGGTTACAATGAGCAGTTCTTC
abundance: few; v_gene: TRBV24-1; j_gene: TRBJ1-5; d_gene: TRBD1; CDR3aa: CATSPATGSSLINQPQHF; CDR3nt: TGTGCCACCAGTCCGGCGACAGGGTCGTCATTAATCAATCAGCCCCAGCATTTT
abundance: many; v_gene: TRBV29-1; j_gene: TRBJ2-7; d_gene: .; CDR3aa: CSVIGGSYEQYF; CDR3nt: TGCAGCGTTATAGGCGGCTCCTACGAGCAGTACTTC
abundance: few; v_gene: TRBV20-1; j_gene: TRBJ1-2; d_gene: TRBD1; CDR3aa: CSASQGANYGYTF; CDR3nt: TGCAGTGCTAGTCAGGGGGCTAACTATGGCTACACCTTC
abundance: .; v_gene: TRBV20-1; j_gene: TRBJ1-2; d_gene: .; CDR3aa: CSARVGMLDYGYTF; CDR3nt: TGCAGTGCTAGAGTGGGGATGTTGGACTATGGCTACACCTTC
abundance: many; v_gene: TRBV24-1; j_gene: TRBJ2-3; d_gene: TRBD2; CDR3aa: CATSVGGGGTDTQYF; CDR3nt: TGTGCCACCAGTGTTGGGGGGGGAGGCACAGATACGCAGTATTTT
abundance: many; v_gene: TRBV5-1; j_gene: TRBJ2-3; d_gene: .; CDR3aa: CASSLGGEPAPSTDTQYF; CDR3nt: TGCGCCAGCAGCTTAGGCGGTGAACCGGCACCTAGCACAGATACGCAGTATTTT
abundance: few; v_gene: TRBV4-3; j_gene: TRBJ2-1; d_gene: TRBD2; CDR3aa: CASSEEASGGPIKFYNEQFF; CDR3nt: TGCGCCAGCAGCGAGGAGGCTAGCGGGGGGCCGATTAAATTTTACAATGAGCAGTTCTTC
abundance: many; v_gene: TRBV15; j_gene: TRBJ1-5; d_gene: .; CDR3aa: CATSRDPGRKGQPQHF; CDR3nt: TGTGCCACCAGCAGAGATCCAGGGAGGAAAGGACAGCCCCAGCATTTT
abundance: many; v_gene: TRBV27; j_gene: TRBJ2-5; d_gene: TRBD1; CDR3aa: CASRSGGETQYF; CDR3nt: TGTGCCAGCAGATCAGGGGGAGAGACCCAGTACTTC
abundance: many; v_gene: TRBV13; j_gene: TRBJ2-1; d_gene: .; CDR3aa: CASSLEGVAGSSYNEQFF; CDR3nt: TGTGCCAGCAGCTTAGAAGGGGTGGCGGGGAGCTCCTACAATGAGCAGTTCTTC
abundance: many; v_gene: TRBV29-1; j_gene: TRBJ2-1; d_gene: .; CDR3aa: CSVEGQKLRGEQFF; CDR3nt: TGCAGCGTTGAGGGTCAAAAGCTCAGAGGTGAGCAGTTCTTC
abundance: few; v_gene: TRBV28; j_gene: TRBJ1-5; d_gene: .; CDR3aa: CASSLAGQAPYQPQHF; CDR3nt: TGTGCCAGCAGTTTGGCGGGGCAGGCGCCCTATCAGCCCCAGCATTTT
abundance: many; v_gene: TRBV6-5; j_gene: TRBJ2-7; d_gene: .; CDR3aa: CASSSYPLADYEQYF; CDR3nt: TGTGCCAGCAGTTCCTATCCCCTGGCAGATTACGAGCAGTACTTC
abundance: .; v_gene: TRBV27; j_gene: TRBJ2-7; d_gene: TRBD1; CDR3aa: CASSLSWTGDYEQYF; CDR3nt: TGTGCCAGCAGTTTATCGTGGACAGGGGATTACGAGCAGTACTTC
abundance: many; v_gene: TRBV6-2/TRBV6-3; j_gene: TRBJ1-5; d_gene: TRBD1; CDR3aa: CASSYPRPSLDRAGQPQHF; CDR3nt: TGTGCCAGCAGTTACCCTCGTCCTTCTTTGGACAGGGCGGGTCAGCCCCAGCATTTT
abundance: many; v_gene: TRBV5-1; j_gene: TRBJ2-3; d_gene: TRBD1; CDR3aa: CASKGQGTDTQYF; CDR3nt: TGCGCCAGCAAGGGACAGGGGACAGATACGCAGTATTTT
abundance: .; v_gene: TRBV15; j_gene: TRBJ2-7; d_gene: TRBD2; CDR3aa: CATSRPWTSGFYEQYF; CDR3nt: TGTGCCACCAGCAGGCCCTGGACTAGCGGCTTCTACGAGCAGTACTTC
abundance: few; v_gene: TRBV7-9; j_gene: TRBJ2-7; d_gene: TRBD1; CDR3aa: CASSGRGQGASYEQYF; CDR3nt: TGTGCCAGCAGCGGACGGGGACAGGGGGCGAGCTACGAGCAGTACTTC
abundance: few; v_gene: TRBV3-1; j_gene: TRBJ1-2; d_gene: TRBD1; CDR3aa: CASSRDSTLYGYTF; CDR3nt: TGTGCCAGCAGCCGGGACAGCACCCTCTATGGCTACACCTTC
abundance: many; v_gene: TRBV5-1; j_gene: TRBJ2-2; d_gene: .; CDR3aa: CASSSGVLDTGELFF; CDR3nt: TGCGCCAGCAGCTCAGGGGTTCTGGACACCGGGGAGCTGTTTTTT
abundance: .; v_gene: TRBV4-1; j_gene: TRBJ1-1; d_gene: .; CDR3aa: CASSQALRGTEAFF; CDR3nt: TGCGCCAGCAGCCAAGCACTGCGGGGGACTGAAGCTTTCTTT
abundance: many; v_gene: TRBV21-1; j_gene: TRBJ2-7; d_gene: .; CDR3aa: CASSDIKTGRDEQYF; CDR3nt: TGTGCCAGCAGCGACATAAAGACAGGGCGAGACGAGCAGTACTTC
abundance: few; v_gene: TRBV20-1; j_gene: TRBJ2-7; d_gene: TRBD1; CDR3aa: CSARGGTGPYEQYF; CDR3nt: TGCAGTGCTAGAGGGGGGACAGGGCCCTACGAGCAGTACTTC